This TCR beta chain was observed in a study of cytomegalovirus exposure and HLA in healthy donors. Study-level points and caveats: First-cohort TCR clusters tended to co-occur in the 120 or so validation repertoires, a later analysis found. Associated with cytomegalovirus, according to the listing, were some 180 TCR beta chains. High sensitivity and specificity were reportedly achieved when the classifier diagnosed cytomegalovirus status.

Remarks on this clone: No antigen is known for it.

Some clones are missing from TCRdb's copy, which holds only in-frame ones; the method was immunoSEQ multiplex PCR. Here the sample spans roughly 120,000 clones, approximately 89% being singletons. Trimming left V 0 bases short and J 8 bases short, with 11 bases between. The germline V gene encodes CDR1 SGHRS and CDR2 YFSETQ. The CDR3 runs 13 residues. Separate from the roughly 700-subject first cohort was the roughly 130-subject validation cohort, to which the donors belonged. The sample comprised PBMCs. The clonotype was recovered from a young man in good health and CMV-seronegative. The chain couples TRBV5-1 to TRBJ1-2; D gene ambiguous. Here the CDR3 DNA reads TGCGCCAGCAGCTTGGCGGCCAACGGGGGCTACACCTTC. Translating it yields CASSLAANGGYTF.